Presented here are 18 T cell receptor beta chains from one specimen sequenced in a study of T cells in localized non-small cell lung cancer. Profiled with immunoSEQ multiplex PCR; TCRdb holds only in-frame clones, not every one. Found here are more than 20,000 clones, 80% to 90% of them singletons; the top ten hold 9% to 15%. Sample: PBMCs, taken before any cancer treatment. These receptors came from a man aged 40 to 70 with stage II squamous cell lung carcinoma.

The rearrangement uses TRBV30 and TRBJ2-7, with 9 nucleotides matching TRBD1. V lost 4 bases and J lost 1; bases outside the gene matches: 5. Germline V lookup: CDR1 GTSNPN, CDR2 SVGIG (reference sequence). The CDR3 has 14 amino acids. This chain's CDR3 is CAWIRDRASYEQYF. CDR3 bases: TGTGCCTGGATCCGGGACAGGGCGTCCTACGAGCAGTACTTC.

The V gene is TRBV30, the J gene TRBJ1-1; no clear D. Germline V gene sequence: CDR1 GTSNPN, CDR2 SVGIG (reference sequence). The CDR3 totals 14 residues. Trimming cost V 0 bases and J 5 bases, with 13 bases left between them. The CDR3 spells CAWSVDLWWTEAFF. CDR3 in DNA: TGTGCCTGGAGTGTAGACCTCTGGTGGACTGAAGCTTTCTTT.

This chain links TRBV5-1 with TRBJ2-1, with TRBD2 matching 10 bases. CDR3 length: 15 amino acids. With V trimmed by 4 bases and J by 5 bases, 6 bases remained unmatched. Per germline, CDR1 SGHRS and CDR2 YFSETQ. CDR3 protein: CASSPTSGYNNEQFF. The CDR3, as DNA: TGCGCCAGCAGCCCGACTAGCGGGTATAACAATGAGCAGTTCTTC.

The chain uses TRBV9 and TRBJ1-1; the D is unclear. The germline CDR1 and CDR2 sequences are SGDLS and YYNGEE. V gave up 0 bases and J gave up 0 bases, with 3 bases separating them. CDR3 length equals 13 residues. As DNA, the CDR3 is TGTGCCAGCAGCGTAGGGATGAACACTGAAGCTTTCTTT. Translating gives CASSVGMNTEAFF.

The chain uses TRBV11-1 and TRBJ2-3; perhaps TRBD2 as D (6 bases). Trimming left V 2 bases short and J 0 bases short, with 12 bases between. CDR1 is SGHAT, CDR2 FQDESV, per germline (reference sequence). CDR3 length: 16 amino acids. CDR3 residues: CASSLRGLRSTDTQYF. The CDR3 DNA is TGTGCCAGCAGCTTAAGGGGACTCCGAAGCACAGATACGCAGTATTTT.

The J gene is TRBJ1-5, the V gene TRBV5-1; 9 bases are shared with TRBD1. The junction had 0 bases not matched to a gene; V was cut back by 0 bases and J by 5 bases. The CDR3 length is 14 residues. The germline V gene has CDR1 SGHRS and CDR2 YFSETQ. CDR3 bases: TGCGCCAGCAGCTTGGGACAGGGGGATCAGCCCCAGCATTTT. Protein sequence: CASSLGQGDQPQHF.

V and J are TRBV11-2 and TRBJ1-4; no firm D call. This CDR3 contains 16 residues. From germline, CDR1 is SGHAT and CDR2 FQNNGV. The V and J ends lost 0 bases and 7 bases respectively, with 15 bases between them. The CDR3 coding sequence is TGTGCCAGCAGCTTAGATAGAGGAGGAGTCGGTGAAAAACTGTTTTTT. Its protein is CASSLDRGGVGEKLFF.

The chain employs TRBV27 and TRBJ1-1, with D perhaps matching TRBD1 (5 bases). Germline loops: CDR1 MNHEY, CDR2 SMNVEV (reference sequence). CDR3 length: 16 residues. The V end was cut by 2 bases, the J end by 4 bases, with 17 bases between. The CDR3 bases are TGTGCCAGCAGTTTAGGCTGGGGCAGGGTGGGCACTGAAGCTTTCTTT. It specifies CASSLGWGRVGTEAFF.

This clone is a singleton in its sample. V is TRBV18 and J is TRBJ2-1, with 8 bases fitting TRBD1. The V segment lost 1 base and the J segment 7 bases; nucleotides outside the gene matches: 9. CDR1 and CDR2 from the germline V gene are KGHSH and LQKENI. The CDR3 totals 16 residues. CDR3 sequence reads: CASSPQRTGLHNEQFF. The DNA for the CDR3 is TGTGCCAGCTCACCACAGAGGACAGGGCTTCATAATGAGCAGTTCTTC.

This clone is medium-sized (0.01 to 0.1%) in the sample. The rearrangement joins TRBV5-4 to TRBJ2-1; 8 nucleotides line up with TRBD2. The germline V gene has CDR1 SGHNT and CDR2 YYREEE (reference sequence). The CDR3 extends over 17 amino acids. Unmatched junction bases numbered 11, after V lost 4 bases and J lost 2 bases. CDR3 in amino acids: CASSQARPGLAYNEQFF. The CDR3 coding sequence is TGTGCCAGCAGCCAGGCCCGACCGGGACTAGCCTACAATGAGCAGTTCTTC.

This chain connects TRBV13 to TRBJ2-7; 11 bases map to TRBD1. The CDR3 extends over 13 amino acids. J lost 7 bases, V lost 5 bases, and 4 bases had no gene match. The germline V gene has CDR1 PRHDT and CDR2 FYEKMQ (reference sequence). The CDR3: CASSPGQGGEQYF. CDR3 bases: TGTGCCAGCAGCCCGGGACAGGGGGGAGAGCAGTACTTC. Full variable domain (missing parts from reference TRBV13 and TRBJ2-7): AAGVIQSPRHLIKEKRETATLKCYPIPRHDTVYWYQQGPGQDPQFLISFYEKMQSDKGSIPDRFSAQQFSDYHSELNMSSLELGDSALYFCASSPGQGGEQYFGPGTRLTVT.

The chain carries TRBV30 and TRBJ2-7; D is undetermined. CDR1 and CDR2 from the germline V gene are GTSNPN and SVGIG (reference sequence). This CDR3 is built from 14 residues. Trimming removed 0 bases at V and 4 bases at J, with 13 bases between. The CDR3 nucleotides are TGTGCCTGGAGTGTACTTTTCAAGGGTTACGAGCAGTACTTC. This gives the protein CAWSVLFKGYEQYF. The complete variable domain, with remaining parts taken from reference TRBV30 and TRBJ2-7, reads SQTIHQWPATLVQPVGSPLSLECTVEGTSNPNLYWYRQAAGRGLQLLFYSVGIGQISSEVPQNLSASRPQDRQFILSSKKLLLSDSGFYLCAWSVLFKGYEQYFGPGTRLTVT.

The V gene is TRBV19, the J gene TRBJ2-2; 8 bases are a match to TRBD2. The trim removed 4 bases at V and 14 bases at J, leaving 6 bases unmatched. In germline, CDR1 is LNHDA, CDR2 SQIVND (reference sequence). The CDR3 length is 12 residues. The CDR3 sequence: CASSTGLALLFF. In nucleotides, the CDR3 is TGTGCCAGTAGTACCGGACTAGCCCTCCTGTTTTTT.

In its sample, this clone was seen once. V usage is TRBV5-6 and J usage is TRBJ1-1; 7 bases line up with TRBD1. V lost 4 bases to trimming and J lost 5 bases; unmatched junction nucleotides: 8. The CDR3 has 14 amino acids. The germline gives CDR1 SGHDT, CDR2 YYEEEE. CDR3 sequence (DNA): TGTGCCAGCAGCGCCGGGACAGTAGAAACTGAAGCTTTCTTT. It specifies CASSAGTVETEAFF.

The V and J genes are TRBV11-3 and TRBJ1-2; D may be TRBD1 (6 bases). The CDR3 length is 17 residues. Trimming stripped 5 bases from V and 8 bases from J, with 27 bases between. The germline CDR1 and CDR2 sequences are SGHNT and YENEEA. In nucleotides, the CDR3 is TGTGCCAGCAGCCGCACCAGGACAGCACGCTCACCAAGCGGCTACACCTTC. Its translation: CASSRTRTARSPSGYTF. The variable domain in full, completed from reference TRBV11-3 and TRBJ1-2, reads EAGVVQSPRYKIIEKKQPVAFWCNPISGHNTLYWYLQNLGQGPELLIRYENEEAVDDSQLPKDRFSAERLKGVDSTLKIQPAELGDSAVYLCASSRTRTARSPSGYTFGSGTRLTVV.

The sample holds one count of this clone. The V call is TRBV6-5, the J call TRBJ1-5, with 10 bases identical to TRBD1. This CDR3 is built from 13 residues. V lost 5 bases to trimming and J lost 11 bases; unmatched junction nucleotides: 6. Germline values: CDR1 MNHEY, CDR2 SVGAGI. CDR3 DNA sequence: TGTGCCAGCAGTCAGGGACAGGGGACAGCCCAGCATTTT. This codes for CASSQGQGTAQHF.

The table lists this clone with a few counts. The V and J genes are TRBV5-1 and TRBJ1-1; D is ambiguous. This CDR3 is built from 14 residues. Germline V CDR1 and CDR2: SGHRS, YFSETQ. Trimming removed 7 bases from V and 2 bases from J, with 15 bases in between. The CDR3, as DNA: TGCGCCAGCGGATCCAATGCGGCCAACACTGAAGCTTTCTTT. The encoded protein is CASGSNAANTEAFF.

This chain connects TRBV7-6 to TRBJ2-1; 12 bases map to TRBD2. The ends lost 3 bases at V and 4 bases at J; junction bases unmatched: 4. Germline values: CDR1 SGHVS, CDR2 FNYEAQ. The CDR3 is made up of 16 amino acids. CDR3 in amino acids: CASSLGTSGLYNEQFF. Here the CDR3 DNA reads TGTGCCAGCAGCTTGGGGACTAGCGGGCTTTACAATGAGCAGTTCTTC.